This T cell receptor beta chain was sequenced in a study of post-analysis software for immune sequencing data. Study-wide context: The disease courses spanned relapsing-remitting, secondary progressive and progressive-relapsing forms of multiple sclerosis.

Study-wide points: Multiple sclerosis was associated with a significant reduction in normalized Chao1 diversity relative to controls. TRBV5-6, TRBV5-1 and TRBV20-1 belonged to a set of about 5 TRBV segments that were more frequent in patients than controls.

V was clipped by 5 bases and J by 4 bases; unmatched bases: 8. Germline V gene data show CDR1 as SGDLS and CDR2 as YYNGEE. CDR3 length equals 14 residues. Concerning this clonotype: Its antigen remains unknown.

TCR beta libraries were prepared from cDNA with unique molecular identifiers. TCRdb reanalysed the PCR reads using MiXCR and keeps one entry per CDR3 protein. The repertoire holds approximately 770,000 distinct CDR3 sequences, with 40% to 55% as singletons. V usage is TRBV9 and J usage is TRBJ2-7, with 8 bases fitting TRBD1. The clonotype originates from a girl between 5 and 17 years old with multiple sclerosis. Input material: blood. The CDR3 nucleotides read TGTGCCAGCAGTCCAGGGGGCCGGGGGTACGAGCAGTACTTC. The encoded protein is CASSPGGRGYEQYF.